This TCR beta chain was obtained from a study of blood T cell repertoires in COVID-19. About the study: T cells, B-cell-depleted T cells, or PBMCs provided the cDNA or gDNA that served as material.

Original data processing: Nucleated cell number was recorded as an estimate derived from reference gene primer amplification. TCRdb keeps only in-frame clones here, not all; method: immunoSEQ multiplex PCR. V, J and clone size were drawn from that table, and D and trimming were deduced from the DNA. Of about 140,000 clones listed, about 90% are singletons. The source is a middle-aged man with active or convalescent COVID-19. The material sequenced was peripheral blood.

The CDR3 sequence is CASSFRGGQGNNEQFF. The CDR3 region has the DNA TGTGCCAGCAGCTTTCGAGGGGGACAGGGTAACAATGAGCAGTTCTTC. V is TRBV9 and J is TRBJ2-1, with 9 bases identical to TRBD1. Germline lookup yields CDR1 SGDLS and CDR2 YYNGEE. This CDR3 region has 16 residues. After removal of 4 bases from V and 5 bases from J, the junction contained 10 bases not matched to a gene.